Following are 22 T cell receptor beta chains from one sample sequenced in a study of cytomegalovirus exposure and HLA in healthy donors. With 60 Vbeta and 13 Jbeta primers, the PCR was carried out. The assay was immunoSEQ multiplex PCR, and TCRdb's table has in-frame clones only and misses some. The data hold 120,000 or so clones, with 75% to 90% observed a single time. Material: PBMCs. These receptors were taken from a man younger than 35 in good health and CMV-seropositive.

CDR3 DNA sequence: TGTGCCAGCAGTTTAAAGCCGGGACAAGAGGGGGACTATGGCTACACCTTC. Protein: CASSLKPGQEGDYGYTF. This sequence joins TRBV27 and TRBJ1-2; D is perhaps TRBD1 (6 bases). CDR1 is MNHEY and CDR2 is SMNVEV in the germline V gene (reference sequence). CDR3 size: 17 residues. V shed 2 bases and J shed 3 bases, with 19 bases lying between them.

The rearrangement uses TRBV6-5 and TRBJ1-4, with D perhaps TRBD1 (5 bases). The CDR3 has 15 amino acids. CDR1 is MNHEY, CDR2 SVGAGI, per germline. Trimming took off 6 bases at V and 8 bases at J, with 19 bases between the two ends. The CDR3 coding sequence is TGTGCCAGCAGCCGGCGGGTGGGGGGAGGCGAAAAACTGTTTTTT. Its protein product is CASSRRVGGGEKLFF.

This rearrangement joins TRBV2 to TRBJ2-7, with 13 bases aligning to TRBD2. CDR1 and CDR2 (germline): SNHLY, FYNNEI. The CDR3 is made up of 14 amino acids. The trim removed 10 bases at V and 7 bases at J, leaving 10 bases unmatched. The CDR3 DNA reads TGTGCCATCTACGAACTAGCGGGGGGGCGTGAGCAGTACTTC. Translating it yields CAIYELAGGREQYF. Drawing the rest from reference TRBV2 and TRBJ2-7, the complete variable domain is EPEVTQTPSHQVTQMGQEVILRCVPISNHLYFYWYRQILGQKVEFLVSFYNNEISEKSEIFDDQFSVERPDGSNFTLKIRSTKLEDSAMYFCAIYELAGGREQYFGPGTRLTVT.

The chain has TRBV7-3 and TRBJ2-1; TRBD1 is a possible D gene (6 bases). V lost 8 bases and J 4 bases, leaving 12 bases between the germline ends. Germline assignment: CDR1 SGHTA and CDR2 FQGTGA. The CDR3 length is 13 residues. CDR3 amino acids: CASGQSVYNEQFF. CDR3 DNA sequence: TGTGCCAGCGGACAGTCCGTTTACAATGAGCAGTTCTTC.

CDR3: CASGQGSLETQYF. The CDR3 nucleotides read TGTGCCAGCGGACAGGGGAGCTTAGAGACCCAGTACTTC. The chain uses TRBV5-6 and TRBJ2-5; 9 bases align to TRBD1. Looked up from germline, CDR1 is SGHDT and CDR2 is YYEEEE. CDR3 length: 13 residues. The V gene end was trimmed by 7 bases and the J gene end by 4 bases; junction bases not matched to a gene: 5.

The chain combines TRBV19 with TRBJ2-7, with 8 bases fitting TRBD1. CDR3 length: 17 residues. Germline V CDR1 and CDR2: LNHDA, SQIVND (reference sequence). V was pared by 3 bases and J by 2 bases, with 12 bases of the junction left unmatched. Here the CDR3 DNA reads TGTGCCAGTAGTATCGGAACCAGGGGGCACTTTCCCTACGAGCAGTACTTC. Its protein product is CASSIGTRGHFPYEQYF. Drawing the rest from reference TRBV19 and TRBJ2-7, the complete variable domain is DGGITQSPKYLFRKEGQNVTLSCEQNLNHDAMYWYRQDPGQGLRLIYYSQIVNDFQKGDIAEGYSVSREKKESFPLTVTSAQKNPTAFYLCASSIGTRGHFPYEQYFGPGTRLTVT.

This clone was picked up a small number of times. In DNA, the CDR3 is TGTGCCAGTAGTATCCCAGATTCACCCCTCCACTTT. It encodes CASSIPDSPLHF. The rearrangement joins TRBV19 to TRBJ1-6; D gene ambiguous. The CDR3 runs to 12 residues. Germline V gives CDR1 LNHDA, CDR2 SQIVND (reference sequence). With 3 bases removed from V and 8 bases from J, the gap between germline ends came to 5 bases.

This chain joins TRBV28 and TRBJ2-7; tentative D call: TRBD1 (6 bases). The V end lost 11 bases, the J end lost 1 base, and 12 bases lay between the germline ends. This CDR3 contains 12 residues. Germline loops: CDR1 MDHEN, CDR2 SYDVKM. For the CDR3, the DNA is TGTGCCTCCGTCCAGGGGTCCTACGAGCAGTACTTC. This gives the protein CASVQGSYEQYF.

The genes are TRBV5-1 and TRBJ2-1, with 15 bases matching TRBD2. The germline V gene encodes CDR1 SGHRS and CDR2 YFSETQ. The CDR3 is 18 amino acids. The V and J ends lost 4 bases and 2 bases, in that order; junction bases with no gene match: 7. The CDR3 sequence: CASSRTSGGANTYNEQFF. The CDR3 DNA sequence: TGCGCCAGCAGCCGGACTAGCGGGGGGGCCAACACCTACAATGAGCAGTTCTTC.

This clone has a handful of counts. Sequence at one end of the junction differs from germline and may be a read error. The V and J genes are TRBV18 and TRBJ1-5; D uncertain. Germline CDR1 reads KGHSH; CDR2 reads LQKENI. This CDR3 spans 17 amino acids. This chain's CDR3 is CASSPSSYPGSRQTQHF. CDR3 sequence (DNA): TGTGCCAGCTCACCTTCCTCCTATCCGGGGTCCCGTCAGACCCAGCATTTT.

The CDR3 loop reads CATRGGSAYEQYF. The CDR3 DNA reads as TGTGCCACCCGAGGGGGTTCCGCCTACGAGCAGTACTTC. The chain recombines TRBV6-5 with TRBJ2-7; D is possibly TRBD1 (6 bases). This CDR3 region has 13 residues. The germline gives CDR1 MNHEY, CDR2 SVGAGI. Trimming left V 10 bases short and J 2 bases short, with 15 bases between.

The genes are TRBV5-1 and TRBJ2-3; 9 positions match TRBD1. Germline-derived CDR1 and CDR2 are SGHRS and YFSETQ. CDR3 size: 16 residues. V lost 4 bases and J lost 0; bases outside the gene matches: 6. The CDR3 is CASSDTGGPSTDTQYF. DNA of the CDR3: TGCGCCAGCAGCGATACAGGGGGCCCTAGCACAGATACGCAGTATTTT.

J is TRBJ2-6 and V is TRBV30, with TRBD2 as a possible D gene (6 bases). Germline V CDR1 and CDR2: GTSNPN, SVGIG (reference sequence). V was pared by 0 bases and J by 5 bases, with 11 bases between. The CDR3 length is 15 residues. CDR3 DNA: TGTGCCTGGAGTGTTCGCGGGGACTGGGCCAACGTCCTGACTTTC. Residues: CAWSVRGDWANVLTF. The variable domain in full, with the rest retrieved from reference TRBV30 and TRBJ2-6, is SQTIHQWPATLVQPVGSPLSLECTVEGTSNPNLYWYRQAAGRGLQLLFYSVGIGQISSEVPQNLSASRPQDRQFILSSKKLLLSDSGFYLCAWSVRGDWANVLTFGAGSRLTVL.

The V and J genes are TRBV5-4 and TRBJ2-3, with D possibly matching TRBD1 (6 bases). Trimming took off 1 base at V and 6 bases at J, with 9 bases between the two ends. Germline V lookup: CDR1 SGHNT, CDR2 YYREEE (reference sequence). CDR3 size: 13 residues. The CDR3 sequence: CASSLKDSDTQYF. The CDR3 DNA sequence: TGTGCCAGCAGCTTGAAGGACAGTGATACGCAGTATTTT. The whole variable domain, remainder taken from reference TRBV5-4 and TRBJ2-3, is ETGVTQSPTHLIKTRGQQVTLRCSSQSGHNTVSWYQQALGQGPQFIFQYYREEENGRGNFPPRFSGLQFPNYSSELNVNALELDDSALYLCASSLKDSDTQYFGPGTRLTVL.

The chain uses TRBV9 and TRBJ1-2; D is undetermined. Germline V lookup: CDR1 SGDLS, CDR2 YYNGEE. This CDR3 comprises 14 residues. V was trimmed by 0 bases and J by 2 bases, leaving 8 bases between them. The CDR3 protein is CASSVASQNYGYTF. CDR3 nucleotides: TGTGCCAGCAGCGTAGCTAGCCAGAACTATGGCTACACCTTC.

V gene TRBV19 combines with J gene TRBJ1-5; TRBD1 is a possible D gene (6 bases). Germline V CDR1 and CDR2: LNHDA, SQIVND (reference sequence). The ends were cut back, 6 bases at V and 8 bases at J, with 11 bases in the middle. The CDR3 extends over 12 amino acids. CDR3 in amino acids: CASSFPGEPQHF. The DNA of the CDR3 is TGTGCCAGTAGCTTCCCAGGGGAGCCCCAGCATTTT. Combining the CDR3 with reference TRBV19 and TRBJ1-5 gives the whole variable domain DGGITQSPKYLFRKEGQNVTLSCEQNLNHDAMYWYRQDPGQGLRLIYYSQIVNDFQKGDIAEGYSVSREKKESFPLTVTSAQKNPTAFYLCASSFPGEPQHFGDGTRLSIL.

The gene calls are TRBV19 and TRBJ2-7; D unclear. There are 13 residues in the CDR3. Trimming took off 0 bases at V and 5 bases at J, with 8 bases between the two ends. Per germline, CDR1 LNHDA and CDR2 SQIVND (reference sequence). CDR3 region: CASSIDGQNEQYF. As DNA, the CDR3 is TGTGCCAGTAGTATAGATGGGCAGAACGAGCAGTACTTC.

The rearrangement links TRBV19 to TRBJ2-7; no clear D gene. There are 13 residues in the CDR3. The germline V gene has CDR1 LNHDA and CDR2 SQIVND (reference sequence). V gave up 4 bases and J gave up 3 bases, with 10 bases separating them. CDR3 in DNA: TGTGCCAGTAGTACATCCGGGTTCTACGAGCAGTACTTC. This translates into CASSTSGFYEQYF.

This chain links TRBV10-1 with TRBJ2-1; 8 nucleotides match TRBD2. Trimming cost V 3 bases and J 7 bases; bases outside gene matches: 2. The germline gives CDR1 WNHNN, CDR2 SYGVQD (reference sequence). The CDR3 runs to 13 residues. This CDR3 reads CASSEVAGNEQFF. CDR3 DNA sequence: TGCGCCAGCAGTGAAGTAGCGGGGAATGAGCAGTTCTTC.

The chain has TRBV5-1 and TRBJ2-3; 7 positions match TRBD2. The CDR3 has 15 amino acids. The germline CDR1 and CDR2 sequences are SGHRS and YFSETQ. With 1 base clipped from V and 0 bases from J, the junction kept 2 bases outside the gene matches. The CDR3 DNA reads TGCGCCAGCAGCTTGCACGGGGGGAGCACAGATACGCAGTATTTT. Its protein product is CASSLHGGSTDTQYF.

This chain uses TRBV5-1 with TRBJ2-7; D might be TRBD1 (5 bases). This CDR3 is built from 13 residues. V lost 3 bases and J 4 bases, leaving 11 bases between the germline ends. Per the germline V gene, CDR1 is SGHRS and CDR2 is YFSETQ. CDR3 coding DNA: TGCGCCAGCAGCTCGCCTCAGGGTTACGAGCAGTACTTC. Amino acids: CASSSPQGYEQYF.

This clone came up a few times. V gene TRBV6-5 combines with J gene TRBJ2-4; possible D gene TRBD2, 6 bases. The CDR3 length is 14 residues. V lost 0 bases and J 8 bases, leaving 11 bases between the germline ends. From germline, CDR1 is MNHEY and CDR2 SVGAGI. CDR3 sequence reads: CASSYSAGKDIQYF. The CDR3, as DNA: TGTGCCAGCAGTTACTCGGCGGGGAAGGACATTCAGTACTTC.